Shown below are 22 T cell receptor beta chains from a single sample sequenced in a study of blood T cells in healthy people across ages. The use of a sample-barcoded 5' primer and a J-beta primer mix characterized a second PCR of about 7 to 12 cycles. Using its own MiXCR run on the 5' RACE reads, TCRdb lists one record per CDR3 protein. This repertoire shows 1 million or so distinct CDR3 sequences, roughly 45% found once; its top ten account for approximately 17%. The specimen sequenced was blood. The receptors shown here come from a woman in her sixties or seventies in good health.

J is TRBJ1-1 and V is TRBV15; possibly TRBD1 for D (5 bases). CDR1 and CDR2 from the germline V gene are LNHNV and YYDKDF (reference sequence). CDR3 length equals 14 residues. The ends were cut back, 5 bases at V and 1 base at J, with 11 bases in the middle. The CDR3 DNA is TGTGCCACCAGCCAGAGGGGAGAGAACACTGAAGCTTTCTTT. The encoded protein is CATSQRGENTEAFF.

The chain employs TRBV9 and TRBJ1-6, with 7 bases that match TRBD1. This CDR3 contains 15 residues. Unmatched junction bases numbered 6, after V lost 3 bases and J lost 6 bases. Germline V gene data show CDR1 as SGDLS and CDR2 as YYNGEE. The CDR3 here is CASSAGGTANSPLHF. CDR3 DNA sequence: TGTGCCAGCAGCGCAGGGGGGACAGCTAATTCACCCCTCCACTTT.

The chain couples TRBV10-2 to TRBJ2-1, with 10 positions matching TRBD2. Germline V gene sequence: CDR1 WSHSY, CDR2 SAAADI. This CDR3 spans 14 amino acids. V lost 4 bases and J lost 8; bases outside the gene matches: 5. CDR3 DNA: TGCGCCAGCAGTGGGGGGACTAGCGCTTATGAGCAGTTCTTC. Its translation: CASSGGTSAYEQFF.

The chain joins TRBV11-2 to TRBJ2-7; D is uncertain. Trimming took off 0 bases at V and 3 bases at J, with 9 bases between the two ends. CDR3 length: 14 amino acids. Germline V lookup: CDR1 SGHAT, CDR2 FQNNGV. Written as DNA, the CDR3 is TGTGCCAGCAGCTTAGACTACTCGAACTACGAGCAGTACTTC. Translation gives CASSLDYSNYEQYF.

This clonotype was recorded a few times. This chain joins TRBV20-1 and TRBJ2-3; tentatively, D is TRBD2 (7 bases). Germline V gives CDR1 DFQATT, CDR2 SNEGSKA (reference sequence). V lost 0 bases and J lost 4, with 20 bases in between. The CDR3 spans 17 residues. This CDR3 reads CSARDGGAGGIADTQYF. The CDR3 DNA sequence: TGCAGTGCTAGAGATGGGGGGGCTGGGGGTATTGCAGATACGCAGTATTTT.

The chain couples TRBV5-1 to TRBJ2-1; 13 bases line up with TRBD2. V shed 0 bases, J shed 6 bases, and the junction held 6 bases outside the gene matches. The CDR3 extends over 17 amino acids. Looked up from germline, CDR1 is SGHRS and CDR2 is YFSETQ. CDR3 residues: CASSLAGGTSGVNEQFF. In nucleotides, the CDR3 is TGCGCCAGCAGCTTGGCAGGGGGGACTAGCGGGGTCAATGAGCAGTTCTTC.

DNA for the CDR3: TGTGCCAGCAGTGTTTTAGCCTACAATGAGCAGTTCTTC. As protein: CASSVLAYNEQFF. The J gene is TRBJ2-1, the V gene TRBV6-1; D remains unclear. The CDR3 runs to 13 residues. The V gene lost 4 bases and the J gene lost 2 bases, with 6 bases spanning the gap. From germline, CDR1 is MNHNS and CDR2 SASEGT.

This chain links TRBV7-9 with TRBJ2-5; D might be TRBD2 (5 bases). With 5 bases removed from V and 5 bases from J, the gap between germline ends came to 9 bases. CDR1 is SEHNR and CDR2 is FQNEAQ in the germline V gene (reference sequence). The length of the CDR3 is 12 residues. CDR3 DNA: TGTGCCAGCAGCCCGGAGGTGGAGACCCAGTACTTC. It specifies CASSPEVETQYF.

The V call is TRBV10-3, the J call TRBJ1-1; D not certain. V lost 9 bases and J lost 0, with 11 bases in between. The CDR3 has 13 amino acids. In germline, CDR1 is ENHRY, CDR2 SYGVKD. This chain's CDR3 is CAIHGTVNTEAFF. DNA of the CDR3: TGTGCCATACATGGTACGGTGAACACTGAAGCTTTCTTT.

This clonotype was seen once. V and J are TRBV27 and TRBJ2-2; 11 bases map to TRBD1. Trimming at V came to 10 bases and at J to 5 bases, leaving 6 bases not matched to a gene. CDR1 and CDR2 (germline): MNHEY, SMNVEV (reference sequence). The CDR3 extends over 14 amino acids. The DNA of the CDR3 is TGTGCCACCCGGACAGGGGGCCGAACCGGGGAGCTGTTTTTT. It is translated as CATRTGGRTGELFF.

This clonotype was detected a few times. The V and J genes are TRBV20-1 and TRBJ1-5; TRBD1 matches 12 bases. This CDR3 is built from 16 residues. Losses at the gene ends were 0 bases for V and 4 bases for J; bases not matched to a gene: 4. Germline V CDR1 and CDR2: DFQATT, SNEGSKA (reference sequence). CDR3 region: CSARDPGQGANQPQHF. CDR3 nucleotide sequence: TGCAGTGCTAGAGATCCGGGACAGGGGGCAAATCAGCCCCAGCATTTT.

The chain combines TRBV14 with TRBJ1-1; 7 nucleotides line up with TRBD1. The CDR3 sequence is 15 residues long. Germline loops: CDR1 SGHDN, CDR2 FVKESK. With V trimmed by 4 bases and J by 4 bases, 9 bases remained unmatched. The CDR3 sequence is CASSPPGQTITEAFF. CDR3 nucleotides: TGTGCCAGCAGCCCACCGGGACAGACAATCACTGAAGCTTTCTTT. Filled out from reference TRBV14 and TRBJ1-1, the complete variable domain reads EAGVTQFPSHSVIEKGQTVTLRCDPISGHDNLYWYRRVMGKEIKFLLHFVKESKQDESGMPNNRFLAERTGGTYSTLKVQPAELEDSGVYFCASSPPGQTITEAFFGQGTRLTVV.

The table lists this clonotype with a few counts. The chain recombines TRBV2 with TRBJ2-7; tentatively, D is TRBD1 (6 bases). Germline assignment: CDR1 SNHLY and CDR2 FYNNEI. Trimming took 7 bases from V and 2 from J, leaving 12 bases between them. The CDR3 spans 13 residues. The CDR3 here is CASIARGAYEQYF. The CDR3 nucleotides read TGTGCCAGCATTGCCAGGGGTGCCTACGAGCAGTACTTC.

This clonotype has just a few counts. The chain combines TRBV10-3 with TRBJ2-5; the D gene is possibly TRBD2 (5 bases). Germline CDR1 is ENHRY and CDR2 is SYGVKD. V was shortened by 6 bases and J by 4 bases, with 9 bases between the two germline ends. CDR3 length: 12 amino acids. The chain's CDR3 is CAIRGAGETQYF. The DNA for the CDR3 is TGTGCCATCAGAGGTGCGGGAGAGACCCAGTACTTC.

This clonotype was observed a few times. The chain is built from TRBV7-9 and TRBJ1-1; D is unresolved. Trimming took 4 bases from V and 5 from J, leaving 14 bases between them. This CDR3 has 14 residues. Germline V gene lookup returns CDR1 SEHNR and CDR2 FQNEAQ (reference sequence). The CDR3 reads CASSSQGGMTEAFF. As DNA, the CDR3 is TGTGCCAGCAGCTCCCAAGGCGGGATGACTGAAGCTTTCTTT.

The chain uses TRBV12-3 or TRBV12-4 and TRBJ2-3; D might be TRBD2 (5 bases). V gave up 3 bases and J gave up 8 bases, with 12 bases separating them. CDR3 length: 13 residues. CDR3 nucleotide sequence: TGTGCCAGCAGTTTCGTAGAGGCGGGTACGCAGTATTTT. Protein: CASSFVEAGTQYF.

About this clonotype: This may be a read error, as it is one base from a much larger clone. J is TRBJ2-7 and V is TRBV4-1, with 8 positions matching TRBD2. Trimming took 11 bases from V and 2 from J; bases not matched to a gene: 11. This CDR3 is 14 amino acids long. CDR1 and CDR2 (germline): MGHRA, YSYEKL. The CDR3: CAGAPSGSPYEQYF. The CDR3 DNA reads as TGCGCCGGCGCCCCGAGCGGGAGCCCCTACGAGCAGTACTTC.

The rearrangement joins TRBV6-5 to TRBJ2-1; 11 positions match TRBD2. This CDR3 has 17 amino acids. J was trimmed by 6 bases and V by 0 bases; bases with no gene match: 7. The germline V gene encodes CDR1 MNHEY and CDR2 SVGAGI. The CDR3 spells CASSYSTSGRRVNEQFF. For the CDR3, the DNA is TGTGCCAGCAGTTACTCTACTAGCGGGAGACGGGTCAATGAGCAGTTCTTC.

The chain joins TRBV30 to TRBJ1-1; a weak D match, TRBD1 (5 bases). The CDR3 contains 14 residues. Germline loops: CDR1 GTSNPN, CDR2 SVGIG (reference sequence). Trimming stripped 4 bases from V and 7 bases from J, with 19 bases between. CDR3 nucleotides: TGTGCCTGGACCCCAGTCCGAGACAGCCATGAAGCTTTCTTT. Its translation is CAWTPVRDSHEAFF.

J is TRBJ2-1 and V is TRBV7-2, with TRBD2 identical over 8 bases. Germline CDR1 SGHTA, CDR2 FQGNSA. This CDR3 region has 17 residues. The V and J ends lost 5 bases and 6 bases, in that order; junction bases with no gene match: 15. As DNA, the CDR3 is TGTGCCAGCAGCCTCAGGGGTAGCGGGGCCCTGGGCAATGAGCAGTTCTTC. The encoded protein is CASSLRGSGALGNEQFF.

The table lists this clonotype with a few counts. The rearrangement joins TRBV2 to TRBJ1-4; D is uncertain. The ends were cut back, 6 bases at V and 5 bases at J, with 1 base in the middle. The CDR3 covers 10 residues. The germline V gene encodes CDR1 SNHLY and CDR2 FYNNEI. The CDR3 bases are TGTGCCAGCAGCAATGAAAAACTGTTTTTT. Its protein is CASSNEKLFF.

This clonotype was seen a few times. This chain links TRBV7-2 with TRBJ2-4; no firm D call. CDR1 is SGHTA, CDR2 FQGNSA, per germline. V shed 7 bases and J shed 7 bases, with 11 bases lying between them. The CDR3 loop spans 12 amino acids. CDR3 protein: CASTPRDNIQYF. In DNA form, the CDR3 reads TGTGCCAGCACCCCAAGGGATAACATTCAGTACTTC.